This is a list of T cell receptor beta chains from one sample in a study of T-cell memory formation after mild COVID-19. TCRdb processed the 5' RACE reads anew with MiXCR; each CDR3 protein has one entry. The sample shows fewer than 50,000 distinct CDR3 sequences, about 7% of them seen only once. Sequenced sample: PBMCs or a T cell subset sorted from them (not recorded which). The receptors here all came from a man between 18 and 29 years old who had mild COVID-19 (a few samples of this study predate the infection). Cell type and time point are not known. CDR3s include the opening cysteine and the closing phenylalanine or tryptophan. D genes are given only for firm matches. Expanded clones get a size class; other rows say once, few or many, or leave the size out.

>many|NA|TRBV20-1|TRBJ2-5
CSARQDDQETQYF
TGCAGTGCTAGACAGGATGACCAAGAGACCCAGTACTTC
>many|NA|TRBV29-1|TRBJ2-4
CSVRGNIQYF
TGCAGCGTTCGGGGAAACATTCAGTACTTC
>few|NA|TRBV18|TRBJ1-2
CASSPQFGRGGYGYTF
TGTGCCAGCTCACCACAGTTCGGCAGAGGGGGATATGGCTACACCTTC
>few|NA|TRBV7-2|TRBJ1-2
CASRSNLGYTF
TGTGCCAGCAGGTCCAATCTCGGCTACACCTTC
>many|TRBD1|TRBV12-3/TRBV12-4|TRBJ2-7
CASSLGQGVQYF
TGTGCCAGCAGTTTGGGACAGGGTGTGCAGTACTTC
>few|NA|TRBV7-3|TRBJ2-3
CASSPVGGGKDTQYF
TGTGCCAGCAGTCCCGTGGGGGGCGGTAAGGATACGCAGTATTTT
>many|TRBD1|TRBV7-9|TRBJ2-1
CASSLAFLRGSDEQFF
TGTGCCAGCAGCTTAGCCTTCCTCAGGGGGTCGGATGAGCAGTTCTTC
>NA|NA|TRBV6-6|TRBJ1-1
CASSYLNTEAFF
TGTGCCAGCAGTTACTTGAACACTGAAGCTTTCTTT
>NA|NA|TRBV7-2|TRBJ1-2
CASRRTEVEGYGYTF
TGTGCCAGCAGGCGGACTGAGGTTGAGGGCTATGGCTACACCTTC
>few|TRBD2|TRBV20-1|TRBJ2-1
CSAGSGGASYNEQFF
TGCAGTGCTGGTAGCGGGGGGGCCTCCTACAATGAGCAGTTCTTC
>NA|NA|TRBV3-1|TRBJ2-5
CASSQDLKTQYF
TGTGCCAGCAGCCAAGATCTCAAGACCCAGTACTTC
>NA|TRBD1|TRBV4-3|TRBJ1-2
CASSPGGQHYGYTF
TGCGCCAGCAGCCCCGGGGGACAGCACTATGGCTACACCTTC
>NA|NA|TRBV6-2/TRBV6-3|TRBJ2-2
CASSSLLSSAGELFF
TGTGCCAGCAGTTCTCTCCTCTCTAGCGCCGGGGAGCTGTTTTTT
>many|NA|TRBV5-1|TRBJ2-7
CASDPGGSLSYEQYF
TGCGCCAGCGATCCTGGTGGAAGTTTATCCTACGAGCAGTACTTC
>NA|NA|TRBV29-1|TRBJ2-5
CSVGATVKETQYF
TGCAGCGTTGGGGCCACGGTAAAAGAGACCCAGTACTTC
>few|NA|TRBV12-3/TRBV12-4|TRBJ1-1
CASIPPGTGNTEAFF
TGTGCCAGCATTCCCCCCGGGACGGGGAACACTGAAGCTTTCTTT
>few|NA|TRBV7-2|TRBJ2-7
CASSSRSRGPYEQYF
TGTGCCAGCAGCTCCCGCTCCAGGGGCCCCTACGAGCAGTACTTC
>many|TRBD1|TRBV5-1|TRBJ2-3
CASSRDRGVRGTDTQYF
TGCGCCAGCAGCAGGGACAGGGGTGTTAGGGGCACAGATACGCAGTATTTT
>NA|NA|TRBV27|TRBJ2-3
CASSEGTRYTQYF
TGTGCCAGCAGTGAAGGGACTCGCTATACGCAGTATTTT
>NA|NA|TRBV10-3|TRBJ1-4
CAISERIATNEKLFF
TGTGCCATCAGTGAGCGGATTGCTACTAATGAAAAACTGTTTTTT
>NA|NA|TRBV10-3|TRBJ2-3
CAISESGGTDTQYF
TGTGCCATCAGTGAGTCCGGGGGAACAGATACGCAGTATTTT
>NA|NA|TRBV7-9|TRBJ2-3
CASSFGGDTDTQYF
TGTGCCAGCAGCTTCGGCGGGGACACAGATACGCAGTATTTT
>many|TRBD2|TRBV12-3/TRBV12-4|TRBJ2-3
CASTYGGEGTDTQYF
TGTGCCAGCACCTATGGGGGGGAGGGCACAGATACGCAGTATTTT
>NA|NA|TRBV7-6|TRBJ1-4
CASSPGVGGNEKLFF
TGTGCCAGCAGCCCGGGGGTCGGGGGAAATGAAAAACTGTTTTTT
>many|NA|TRBV7-3|TRBJ2-3
CASSLRRGPDTQYF
TGTGCCAGCAGCCTGCGAAGGGGTCCAGATACGCAGTATTTT
>few|NA|TRBV4-1|TRBJ2-2
CASSQVPRGTGELFF
TGCGCCAGCAGCCAAGTTCCCAGGGGCACCGGGGAGCTGTTTTTT
>many|NA|TRBV18|TRBJ2-7
CASSTDSYEQYF
TGTGCCAGCTCAACGGACAGTTACGAGCAGTACTTC
>NA|NA|TRBV6-2/TRBV6-3|TRBJ1-5
CASRLGGRPQHF
TGTGCCAGCAGGCTGGGGGGGCGGCCCCAGCATTTT
>few|NA|TRBV24-1|TRBJ2-1
CATSAHQGGGGEQFF
TGTGCCACCAGTGCTCACCAAGGGGGCGGGGGTGAGCAGTTCTTC
>many|NA|TRBV7-9|TRBJ2-2
CASSSPGELFF
TGTGCCAGCAGCTCTCCGGGGGAGCTGTTTTTT
>NA|TRBD2|TRBV11-2|TRBJ2-4
CASTPWGGKNIQYF
TGTGCCAGCACCCCCTGGGGGGGGAAAAACATTCAGTACTTC
>many|NA|TRBV5-1|TRBJ2-5
CASSLELRGETQYF
TGCGCCAGCAGCTTGGAGCTGCGGGGCGAGACCCAGTACTTC
>many|TRBD1|TRBV20-1|TRBJ2-7
CSARDTGGQGGYEQYF
TGCAGTGCTAGAGATACGGGGGGACAGGGAGGGTACGAGCAGTACTTC
>few|NA|TRBV4-1|TRBJ1-1
CASSQNRVNTEAFF
TGCGCCAGCAGCCAGAACAGGGTGAACACTGAAGCTTTCTTT
>NA|NA|TRBV12-3/TRBV12-4|TRBJ2-5
CASSLPTTQETQYF
TGTGCCAGCAGTTTACCGACAACGCAAGAGACCCAGTACTTC